This TCR beta chain originates from a study of T-cell memory formation after mild COVID-19. TCRdb re-called the 5' RACE reads with MiXCR, one entry per CDR3 protein. The profile covers about 210,000 distinct CDR3 sequences, with around 25% appearing a single time and about an eighth taken by the ten largest. For this clonotype: The antigen remains undetermined.

Findings and limits, study-wide: Pre-infection memory carried some responding clones, suggesting that cross-reactive memory joined.

The germline V and J ends were trimmed by 3 bases and 0 bases, with 11 bases remaining between them. The CDR3 totals 15 residues. Sequenced input: PBMCs or a T cell subset sorted from them (not recorded which). The V gene is TRBV12-3 or TRBV12-4, the J gene TRBJ1-2; maybe TRBD1 (6 bases). This receptor was obtained from an adult woman who had mild COVID-19 (a few samples of this study predate the infection). Cell type and time point are not known. The CDR3 reads CASSLTRTANYGYTF. Here the CDR3 DNA reads TGTGCCAGCAGTTTGACCCGGACAGCTAACTATGGCTACACCTTC.